What follows describes a single TCR beta chain. This specimen comes from a study of blood T cell repertoires in COVID-19. Overall study: Whether acute or convalescent, the COVID-19 samples came from the United States, Italy and Spain. T cells, B-cell-depleted T cells, or PBMCs supplied cDNA or gDNA.

The authors' processing: From reference gene primer amplification, estimates of nucleated cell counts were derived. Here immunoSEQ multiplex PCR was the method, and the copy in TCRdb shows in-frame clones only, minus some. The DNA gave D and trimming, while V, J and clone size come from that table. Among more than 120,000 clones, approximately 84% were seen once, and the ten largest hold about 5%. Unmatched junction bases numbered 8, after V lost 0 bases and J lost 8 bases. CDR3 size: 16 residues. Germline lookup yields CDR1 MNHNS and CDR2 SASEGT. This TCR was sampled from a human donor in a cohort sampled during active COVID-19. Sequenced: peripheral blood. This chain joins TRBV6-1 and TRBJ2-1; TRBD2 agrees at 9 bases. For the CDR3, the DNA is TGTGCCAGCAGTGAAGCGGGGAGAATAGCGGGAGATGAGCAGTTCTTC. Its translation is CASSEAGRIAGDEQFF.